These 16 T cell receptor beta chains were all obtained from the same sample, sequenced in a study of blood T cell repertoires in COVID-19. The assay was immunoSEQ multiplex PCR, and TCRdb's table has in-frame clones only and misses some. The table includes approximately 390,000 clones, around nine tenths detected once. Sequenced: PBMCs or T cells enriched from blood (not recorded which). Every receptor here comes from a woman aged 50 to 65 who had recovered from COVID-19.

The chain carries TRBV27 and TRBJ2-6; D gene uncertain. Germline lookup yields CDR1 MNHEY and CDR2 SMNVEV (reference sequence). There are 15 residues in the CDR3. Trimming left V 6 bases short and J 0 bases short, with 9 bases between. The chain's CDR3 is CASSPLLSGANVLTF. The DNA for the CDR3 is TGTGCCAGCAGCCCGTTACTCTCTGGGGCCAACGTCCTGACTTTC. The entire variable domain, with the rest obtained from reference TRBV27 and TRBJ2-6, is as follows: EAQVTQNPRYLITVTGKKLTVTCSQNMNHEYMSWYRQDPGLGLRQIYYSMNVEVTDKGDVPEGYKVSRKEKRNFPLILESPSPNQTSLYFCASSPLLSGANVLTFGAGSRLTVL.

This sequence joins TRBV27 and TRBJ1-1; D unclear. Germline lookup yields CDR1 MNHEY and CDR2 SMNVEV (reference sequence). The CDR3 totals 16 residues. Trimming pared 6 bases from V and 1 base from J, leaving 18 bases between. In DNA form, the CDR3 reads TGTGCCAGCAGCCTTCAAGGCCCTCGGGGGAACACTGAAGCTTTCTTT. The encoded protein is CASSLQGPRGNTEAFF.

V usage is TRBV19 and J usage is TRBJ1-5; D may be TRBD1 (5 bases). The CDR3 length is 17 residues. Germline V gene lookup returns CDR1 LNHDA and CDR2 SQIVND (reference sequence). V shed 7 bases and J shed 7 bases, with 26 bases lying between them. CDR3 region: CASTKVYGDSPAQPQHF. CDR3 DNA: TGTGCCAGTACCAAAGTATATGGGGACTCTCCGGCGCAGCCCCAGCATTTT.

The chain uses TRBV7-2 and TRBJ2-2; no reliable D call. V lost 1 base and J lost 0, with 9 bases in between. The CDR3 covers 16 residues. The germline V gene has CDR1 SGHTA and CDR2 FQGNSA. The CDR3 spells CASSLVGGTNTGELFF. CDR3 nucleotide sequence: TGTGCCAGCAGCTTAGTAGGCGGAACGAACACCGGGGAGCTGTTTTTT.

The V gene is TRBV23-1, the J gene TRBJ2-7; D is perhaps TRBD1 (5 bases). TRBV23-1 is an open reading frame, and its role is uncertain. The germline V and J ends were trimmed by 2 bases and 0 bases, with 17 bases remaining between them. The CDR3 runs to 17 residues. DNA for the CDR3: TGCGCCAGCAGTCAAAGACGAATCAGGGCCGTCTCCTACGAGCAGTACTTC. Translation: CASSQRRIRAVSYEQYF.

The chain recombines TRBV30 with TRBJ1-2, with 10 bases fitting TRBD1. The CDR3 has 16 residues. The V and J ends lost 3 bases and 5 bases, in that order; junction bases with no gene match: 12. Per germline, CDR1 GTSNPN and CDR2 SVGIG (reference sequence). The CDR3 nucleotides read TGTGCCTGGAGGAGGTGGGACAGGGGACGGGTGTATGGCTACACCTTC. This translates into CAWRRWDRGRVYGYTF.

This clone was counted once. The chain couples TRBV10-3 to TRBJ2-7, with unresolved D. CDR3 length: 13 residues. V was clipped by 11 bases and J by 5 bases, with 19 bases between them. Germline CDR1 is ENHRY and CDR2 is SYGVKD. This chain's CDR3 is CAASPPGINEQYF. CDR3 sequence (DNA): TGTGCCGCGAGCCCCCCCGGTATTAACGAGCAGTACTTC.

The chain employs TRBV3-1 (or the pseudogene TRBV3-2) and TRBJ1-1; no clear D gene. Germline CDR1 LGHDT, CDR2 YNNKEL (reference sequence). This CDR3 has 14 residues. The ends were cut back, 6 bases at V and 4 bases at J, with 15 bases in the middle. In DNA form, the CDR3 reads TGTGCCAGCAGTTGGGAGGGCGGTGGCACTGAAGCTTTCTTT. Protein: CASSWEGGGTEAFF.

This chain connects TRBV2 to TRBJ1-4; 7 nucleotides line up with TRBD1. V shed 7 bases and J 5 bases; nucleotides not matched to a gene: 4. Looked up from germline, CDR1 is SNHLY and CDR2 is FYNNEI. The CDR3 sequence is 13 residues long. This CDR3 is CASIRTGNEKLFF. Here the CDR3 DNA reads TGTGCCAGCATACGGACAGGAAATGAAAAACTGTTTTTT.

This clone was found once. The rearrangement uses TRBV20-1 and TRBJ2-2, with 10 bases matching TRBD1. The germline V gene has CDR1 DFQATT and CDR2 SNEGSKA (reference sequence). J was trimmed by 6 bases and V by 3 bases; bases with no gene match: 4. This CDR3 has 14 amino acids. The CDR3 DNA reads TGCAGTGCTAGTTGGGACAGGGGTCCCGGGGAGCTGTTTTTT. Translating gives CSASWDRGPGELFF.

The V gene is TRBV3-1 (or the pseudogene TRBV3-2), the J gene TRBJ1-2; D may be TRBD1 (6 bases). The CDR3 is 14 residues long. The germline V gene encodes CDR1 LGHDT and CDR2 YNNKEL (reference sequence). V lost 1 base, J lost 1 base, and 7 bases lay in between. The CDR3 here is CASSQGTVNYGYTF. The CDR3 DNA sequence: TGTGCCAGCAGCCAAGGGACAGTTAACTATGGCTACACCTTC.

The chain employs TRBV4-1 and TRBJ2-7; TRBD2 aligns across 13 bases. Germline V CDR1 and CDR2: MGHRA, YSYEKL. This CDR3 spans 16 amino acids. Germline trimming cut 1 base from V and 5 bases from J; bases unmatched to any gene: 5. The CDR3 bases are TGCGCCAGCAGCCAAGGACTAGCGGGGGGCCACGACGAGCAGTACTTC. Its translation is CASSQGLAGGHDEQYF.

The V and J genes are TRBV5-1 and TRBJ1-1, with a tentative D call TRBD1 (5 bases). This CDR3 contains 13 residues. Germline loops: CDR1 SGHRS, CDR2 YFSETQ. Trimming took off 4 bases at V and 5 bases at J, with 12 bases between the two ends. The CDR3 is CASSNGANTEAFF. The CDR3 DNA follows: TGCGCCAGCAGCAATGGGGCGAATACTGAAGCTTTCTTT.

The chain has TRBV6-5 and TRBJ2-5; D is undetermined. Germline-derived CDR1 and CDR2 are MNHEY and SVGAGI. The CDR3 is 15 residues long. V gave up 6 bases and J gave up 5 bases, with 19 bases separating them. CDR3 sequence reads: CASRKQYTRLETQYF. DNA of the CDR3: TGTGCCAGCAGAAAGCAGTACACCCGACTGGAGACCCAGTACTTC.

The chain carries TRBV30 and TRBJ1-4; TRBD1 matches at 8 bases. This CDR3 has 16 residues. CDR1 GTSNPN and CDR2 SVGIG come from the germline V gene (reference sequence). With V trimmed by 1 base and J by 4 bases, 8 bases remained unmatched. CDR3 DNA: TGTGCCTGGAGTGACGAGACAGGGGAAATTAATGAAAAACTGTTTTTT. It codes for CAWSDETGEINEKLFF.

The rearrangement uses TRBV14 and TRBJ1-5, with D possibly TRBD1 on 6 matching bases. V was pared by 6 bases and J by 11 bases, with 17 bases between. In germline, CDR1 is SGHDN, CDR2 FVKESK. The CDR3 runs 13 residues. The CDR3 region has the DNA TGTGCCAGCAGTTCCGATCAGGGGTCGACCCAGCATTTT. Its protein is CASSSDQGSTQHF.